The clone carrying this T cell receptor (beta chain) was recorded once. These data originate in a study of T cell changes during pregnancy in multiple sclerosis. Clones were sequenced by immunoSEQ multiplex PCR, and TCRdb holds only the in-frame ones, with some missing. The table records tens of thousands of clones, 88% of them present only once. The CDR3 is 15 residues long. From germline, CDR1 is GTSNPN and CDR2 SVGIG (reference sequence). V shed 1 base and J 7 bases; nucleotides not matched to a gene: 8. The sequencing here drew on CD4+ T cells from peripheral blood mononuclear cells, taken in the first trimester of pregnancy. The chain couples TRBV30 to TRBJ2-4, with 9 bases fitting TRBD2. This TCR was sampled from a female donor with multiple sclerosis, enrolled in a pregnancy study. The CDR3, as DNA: TGTGCCTGGAGTGGTCGGCGGGGGGGCGAGAACATTCAGTACTTC. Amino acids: CAWSGRRGGENIQYF.